These T cell receptor beta chains were read from a single sample in a study of blood T cells in healthy people across ages. TCRdb redid the calling of the 5' RACE reads with MiXCR, one entry per CDR3 protein. This table holds 980,000 or so distinct CDR3 sequences, 40% to 60% found once. Input material: blood. These receptors were obtained from a man younger than 45 in good health. CDR3s include the opening cysteine and the closing phenylalanine or tryptophan. Fields, in order: V gene, J gene, clone size, CDR3 protein. Clone size is not always given. Where it is, it says once, few, many or a class for expanded clones.

TRBV3-1	TRBJ2-1	.	CASSPGKAGYNEQFF
TRBV7-2	TRBJ2-7	.	CASSSQGGRSSYEQYF
TRBV29-1	TRBJ2-3	.	CSVEDADGGGRADTQYF
TRBV6-6	.	.	CASSPPESGGYEQYF
TRBV5-1	TRBJ2-3	.	CASSAAKAADTQYF
TRBV4-1	TRBJ1-2	.	CASSPHTGATGLYGYTF
TRBV20-1	TRBJ1-1	.	CSASNGQGPKGAFF
TRBV20-1	TRBJ2-1	few	CSARDSAGSEQFF
TRBV10-3	TRBJ2-3	.	CAISEQNQPTDTQYF
TRBV7-2	TRBJ1-1	few	CASSLAWDNLAFF
TRBV6-2/TRBV6-3	TRBJ2-5	.	CASSYGVSSYERYF
TRBV10-3	TRBJ1-1	once	CASDATGQTNTEAFF
TRBV4-3	TRBJ2-4	few	CASSQESWGEQYF
TRBV5-5	TRBJ2-7	.	CASSLVYGRRNEQYF
TRBV2	TRBJ2-3	.	CASSATGITDTQYF
TRBV5-1	TRBJ2-1	.	CASSPPGLAGAYNEQFF
TRBV6-7	TRBJ1-6	.	CAGSYGESGDRSNSPLHF
TRBV20-1	TRBJ1-4	.	CSAEPRNEKLFF
TRBV28	TRBJ1-2	.	CASSYPQGSQSNGYTF
TRBV4-3	TRBJ2-5	.	CASSQDRLAGGNQEETQYF
TRBV6-1	TRBJ2-3	.	CASIDQQGLADTQYF
TRBV12-3/TRBV12-4	TRBJ2-3	.	CASSLAGGPVDTQYF
TRBV10-3	TRBJ1-4	.	CAISESGVQDNEKLFF
TRBV2	TRBJ1-5	many	CASSVGTGGQPQHF
TRBV28	TRBJ1-2	.	CASSPSLGPGYGYTF
TRBV11-2	TRBJ1-5	.	CASSLDSLGDRVSGINQPQHF
TRBV28	TRBJ1-5	many	CASSLPGQPQHF
TRBV20-1	.	.	CSARDGSDTTSYEQYF
TRBV14	TRBJ2-1	many	CASSQDRLGRQFF
TRBV4-1	TRBJ2-4	.	CASSQETGGINIQYF
TRBV3-1	TRBJ2-1	.	CASSPVGRGQDNEQFF
TRBV4-1	TRBJ1-1	few	CASSQVPGAINTEAFF
TRBV7-2	TRBJ1-2	.	CASSFDRLQGYTF
TRBV18	TRBJ2-7	.	CASSPPGLPAYEQYF
TRBV7-2	TRBJ2-2	few	CASSLSASGGSGELFF
TRBV7-9	TRBJ1-2	few	CASSLVGTGRTGYTF
TRBV5-6	TRBJ1-2	few	CASSYGTASYGYTF
TRBV5-4	TRBJ2-5	.	CASRNRGIEETQYF
TRBV2	TRBJ2-1	many	CARGDRANEQFF
TRBV6-5	TRBJ2-4	.	CASSSPDRNIQYF
TRBV29-1	TRBJ2-3	once	CSVRESTDTQYF
TRBV7-9	TRBJ2-1	.	CVSSLRTGTYNEQFF
TRBV6-1	TRBJ1-2	few	CASSEKGNYGYTF
TRBV6-5	TRBJ2-7	many	CASSYSGTGSTYEQYF